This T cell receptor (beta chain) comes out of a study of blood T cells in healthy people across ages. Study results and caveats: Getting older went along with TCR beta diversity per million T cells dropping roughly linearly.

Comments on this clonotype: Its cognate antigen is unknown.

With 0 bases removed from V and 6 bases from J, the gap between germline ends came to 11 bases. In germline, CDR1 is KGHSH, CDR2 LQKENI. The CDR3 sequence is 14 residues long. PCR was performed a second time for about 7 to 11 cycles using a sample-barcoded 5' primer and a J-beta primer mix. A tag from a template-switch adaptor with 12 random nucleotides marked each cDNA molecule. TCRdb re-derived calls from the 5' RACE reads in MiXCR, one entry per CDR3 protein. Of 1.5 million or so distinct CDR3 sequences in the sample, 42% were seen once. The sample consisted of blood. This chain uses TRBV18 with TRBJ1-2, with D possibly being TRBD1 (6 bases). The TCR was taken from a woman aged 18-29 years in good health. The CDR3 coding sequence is TGTGCCAGCTCACCACCGTCAGGGGTGGATGGCTACACCTTC. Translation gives CASSPPSGVDGYTF.